This T cell receptor (beta chain) emerged from a study of T cell responses to AZD1222 COVID-19 vaccine. Study-level information: Pooled in the analysis were second doses at about 4 or about 12 weeks. Study results and caveats: Spike-specific TCRs gained breadth and depth after people received two AZD1222 doses. Nearly half of unique spike-specific TCRs reportedly avoided B.1.351 and B.1.1.7 mutated regions.

A note on this clone: Its target is not known.

Trimming took off 1 base at V and 1 base at J, with 14 bases between the two ends. Germline CDR1 LNHDA, CDR2 SQIVND (reference sequence). The CDR3 loop spans 17 amino acids. Libraries were prepared by immunoSEQ multiplex PCR; TCRdb keeps only in-frame clonotypes and omits some of them. Of more than 50,000 clones detected, around 84% appear once; the ten largest clones hold around 18%. J is TRBJ1-5 and V is TRBV19; no clear D. The input for sequencing was peripheral blood, taken on day 0 of AZD1222 vaccination. The sequence derives from an adult in good health. CDR3 sequence reads: CASSIGLRTPSNQPQHF. CDR3 DNA: TGTGCCAGTAGTATAGGATTACGGACCCCCAGCAATCAGCCCCAGCATTTT.